These 7 T cell receptor beta chains were sequenced from one sample in a study of cytomegalovirus exposure and HLA in healthy donors. A multiplex PCR was run with 60 Vbeta primers and 13 Jbeta primers. TCRdb's table, derived via immunoSEQ multiplex PCR, lists solely in-frame clones and lacks some. The sample has 130,000 to 150,000 clones, around 82% seen once. Sequencing was performed on PBMCs. All receptors come from a female donor in good health and CMV-seronegative.

The rearrangement joins TRBV7-9 to TRBJ1-1; D unclear. Germline CDR1 SEHNR, CDR2 FQNEAQ (reference sequence). Trimming removed 5 bases at V and 5 bases at J, with 12 bases between. There are 13 residues in the CDR3. CDR3 amino acids: CASSPRFSTEAFF. The CDR3 DNA reads TGTGCCAGCAGCCCGCGGTTTTCAACTGAAGCTTTCTTT. Variable domain in full (rest from reference TRBV7-9 and TRBJ1-1): DTGVSQNPRHKITKRGQNVTFRCDPISEHNRLYWYRQTLGQGPEFLTYFQNEAQLEKSRLLSDRFSAERPKGSFSTLEIQRTEQGDSAMYLCASSPRFSTEAFFGQGTRLTVV.

V gene TRBV10-1 combines with J gene TRBJ1-1; D may be TRBD1 (5 bases). V was pared by 11 bases and J by 1 base, with 11 bases between. Per the germline V gene, CDR1 is WNHNN and CDR2 is SYGVQD (reference sequence). The CDR3 has 12 residues. CDR3 protein: CAGRRGNTEAFF. The DNA of the CDR3 is TGCGCCGGTCGAAGGGGGAACACTGAAGCTTTCTTT.

This chain links TRBV2 with TRBJ2-5; 11 bases agree with TRBD2. V gave up 8 bases and J gave up 7 bases; unmatched junction bases: 12. The CDR3 is 15 residues long. The V gene's germline CDR1 is SNHLY and CDR2 FYNNEI. CDR3 nucleotide sequence: TGTGCCAGCCTTGAGGATAGCGGGAGGGGAGGGACCCAGTACTTC. It translates to CASLEDSGRGGTQYF.

This chain links TRBV11-3 with TRBJ2-1, with TRBD1 matching over 7 bases. V trimming: 5 bases; J trimming: 1 base; junction bases outside the gene matches: 11. CDR1 SGHNT and CDR2 YENEEA come from the germline V gene. The CDR3 length is 17 residues. CDR3: CASSPSINRGSYNEQFF. The CDR3 region has the DNA TGTGCCAGCAGCCCGAGCATTAACAGGGGATCCTACAATGAGCAGTTCTTC.

This clone was counted only a few times. The chain has TRBV7-6 and TRBJ2-7; TRBD1 aligns across 8 bases. Germline lookup yields CDR1 SGHVS and CDR2 FNYEAQ. The CDR3 contains 14 residues. J was trimmed by 6 bases and V by 4 bases; bases with no gene match: 8. The DNA of the CDR3 is TGTGCCAGCAGCTCGGTCGGACAGGGTAGCGAGCAGTACTTC. This codes for CASSSVGQGSEQYF.

The chain uses TRBV7-8 and TRBJ1-1, with D uncertain. V shed 1 base and J shed 1 base, with 13 bases lying between them. CDR1 is SGHVS and CDR2 is FQNEAQ in the germline V gene. The CDR3 contains 16 residues. Here the CDR3 reads CASSLVGGSRNTEAFF. CDR3 sequence (DNA): TGTGCCAGCAGCTTAGTAGGCGGCTCGCGGAACACTGAAGCTTTCTTT.

The chain carries TRBV28 and TRBJ1-1, with a weak D call TRBD1 (6 bases). The CDR3 totals 13 residues. Trimming removed 11 bases from V and 0 bases from J, with 13 bases in between. Germline V lookup: CDR1 MDHEN, CDR2 SYDVKM. Here the CDR3 reads CALSTGLNTEAFF. The CDR3 bases are TGTGCCTTATCGACAGGTTTGAACACTGAAGCTTTCTTT.